This TCR beta chain was identified in a study of CD8 T cells in ankylosing spondylitis. General observations from the study: A TCR beta motif made of several highly homologous variants seemed typical of ankylosing spondylitis blood. Disease-linked clones had a CD8+ phenotype and relatively low frequency in peripheral blood.

For TCR beta, libraries came from quantitative 5'-RACE with molecular barcodes. TCRdb fed the 5' RACE reads into MiXCR, producing one record per CDR3 protein. This table holds some 220,000 distinct CDR3 sequences, about 7% found once. About this clonotype itself: The antigen remains undetermined.

Trimming removed 5 bases at V and 10 bases at J, with 15 bases between. This CDR3 has 14 amino acids. CDR1 and CDR2 from the germline V gene are MNHNS and SASEGT. Material for sequencing was blood, either unsorted or a sorted T cell fraction (not recorded which). This TCR was sampled from a male donor with ankylosing spondylitis. The chain links TRBV6-1 to TRBJ1-6; a weak D match, TRBD1 (6 bases). CDR3 sequence reads: CASSTGQGRSPLHF. The CDR3 nucleotides read TGTGCCAGCAGTACGGGACAAGGACGGTCACCCCTCCACTTT.